This T cell receptor beta chain came from a study of cytomegalovirus exposure and HLA in healthy donors. Primers for the PCR totalled 60 Vbeta and 13 Jbeta. TCRdb's copy holds only in-frame clones and misses some; the assay was immunoSEQ multiplex PCR. Of some 180,000 clones listed, around 76% are singletons. Sequencing was done on a sample of PBMCs. The receptor comes from a woman aged 25-40 years in good health and CMV-seropositive.

CDR3 residues: CASSYTRVSYTF. CDR3 sequence (DNA): TGTGCCAGCAGTTACACCCGGGTCTCTTACACCTTC. The chain joins TRBV6-6 to TRBJ1-2; D not certain. With 2 bases removed from V and 11 bases from J, the gap between germline ends came to 12 bases. Germline V gene lookup returns CDR1 MNHNY and CDR2 SVGAGI (reference sequence). The CDR3 runs to 12 residues.